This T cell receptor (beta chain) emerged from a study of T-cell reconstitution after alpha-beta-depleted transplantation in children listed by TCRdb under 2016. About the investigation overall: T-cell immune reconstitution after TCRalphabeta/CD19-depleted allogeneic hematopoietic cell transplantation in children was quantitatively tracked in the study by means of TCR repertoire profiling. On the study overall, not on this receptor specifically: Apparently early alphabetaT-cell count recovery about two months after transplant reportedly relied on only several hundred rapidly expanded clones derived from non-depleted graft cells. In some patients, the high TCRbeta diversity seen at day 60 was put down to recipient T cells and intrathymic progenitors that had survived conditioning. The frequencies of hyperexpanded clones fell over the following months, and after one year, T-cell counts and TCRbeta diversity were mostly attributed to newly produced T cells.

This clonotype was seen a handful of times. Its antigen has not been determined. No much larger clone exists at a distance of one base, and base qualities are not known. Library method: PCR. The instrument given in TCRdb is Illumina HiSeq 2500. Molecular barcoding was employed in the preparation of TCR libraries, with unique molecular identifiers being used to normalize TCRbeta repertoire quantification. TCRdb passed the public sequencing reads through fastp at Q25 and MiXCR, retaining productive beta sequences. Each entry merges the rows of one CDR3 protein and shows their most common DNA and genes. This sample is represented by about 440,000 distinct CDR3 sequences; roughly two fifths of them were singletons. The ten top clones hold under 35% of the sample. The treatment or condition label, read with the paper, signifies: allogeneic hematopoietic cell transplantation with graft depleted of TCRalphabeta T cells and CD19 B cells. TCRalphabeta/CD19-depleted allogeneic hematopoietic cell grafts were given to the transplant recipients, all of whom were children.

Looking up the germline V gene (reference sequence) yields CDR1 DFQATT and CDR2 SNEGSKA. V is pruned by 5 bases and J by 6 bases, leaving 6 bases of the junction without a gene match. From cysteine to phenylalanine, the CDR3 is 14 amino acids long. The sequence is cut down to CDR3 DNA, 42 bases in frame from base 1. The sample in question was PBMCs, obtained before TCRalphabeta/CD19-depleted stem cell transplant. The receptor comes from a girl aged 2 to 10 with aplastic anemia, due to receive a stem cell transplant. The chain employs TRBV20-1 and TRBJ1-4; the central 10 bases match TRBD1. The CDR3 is CSALPGTGDEKLFF. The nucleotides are TGCAGTGCTCTCCCCGGGACAGGGGATGAAAAACTGTTTTTT.